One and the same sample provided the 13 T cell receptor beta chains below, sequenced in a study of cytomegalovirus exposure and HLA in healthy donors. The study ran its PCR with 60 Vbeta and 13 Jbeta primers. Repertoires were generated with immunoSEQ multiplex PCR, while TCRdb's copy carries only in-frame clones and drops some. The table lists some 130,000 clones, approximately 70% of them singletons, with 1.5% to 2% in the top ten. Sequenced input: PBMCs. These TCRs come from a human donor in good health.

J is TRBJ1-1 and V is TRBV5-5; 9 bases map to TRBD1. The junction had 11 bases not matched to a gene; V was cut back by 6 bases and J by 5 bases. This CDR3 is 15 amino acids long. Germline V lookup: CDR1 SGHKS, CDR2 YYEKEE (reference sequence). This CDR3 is CASTQTGGRGTEAFF. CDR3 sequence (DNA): TGTGCCAGCACCCAGACAGGGGGAAGGGGAACTGAAGCTTTCTTT. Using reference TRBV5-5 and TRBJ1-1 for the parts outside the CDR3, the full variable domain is DAGVTQSPTHLIKTRGQQVTLRCSPISGHKSVSWYQQVLGQGPQFIFQYYEKEERGRGNFPDRFSARQFPNYSSELNVNALLLGDSALYLCASTQTGGRGTEAFFGQGTRLTVV.

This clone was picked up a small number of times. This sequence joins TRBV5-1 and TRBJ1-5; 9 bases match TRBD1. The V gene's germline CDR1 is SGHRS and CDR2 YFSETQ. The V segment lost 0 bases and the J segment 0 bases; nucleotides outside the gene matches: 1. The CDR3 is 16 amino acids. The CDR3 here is CASSLGTGDSNQPQHF. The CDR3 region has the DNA TGCGCCAGCAGCTTGGGGACAGGGGATAGCAATCAGCCCCAGCATTTT. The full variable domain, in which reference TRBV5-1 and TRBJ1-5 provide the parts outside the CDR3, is KAGVTQTPRYLIKTRGQQVTLSCSPISGHRSVSWYQQTPGQGLQFLFEYFSETQRNKGNFPGRFSGRQFSNSRSEMNVSTLELGDSALYLCASSLGTGDSNQPQHFGDGTRLSIL.

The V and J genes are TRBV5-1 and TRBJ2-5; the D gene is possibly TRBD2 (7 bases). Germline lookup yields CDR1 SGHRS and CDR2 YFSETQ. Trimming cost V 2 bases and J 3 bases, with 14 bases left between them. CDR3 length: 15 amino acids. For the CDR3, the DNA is TGCGCCAGCAGCTTCGCGGGGGCGCGGGAAGAGACCCAGTACTTC. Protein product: CASSFAGAREETQYF.

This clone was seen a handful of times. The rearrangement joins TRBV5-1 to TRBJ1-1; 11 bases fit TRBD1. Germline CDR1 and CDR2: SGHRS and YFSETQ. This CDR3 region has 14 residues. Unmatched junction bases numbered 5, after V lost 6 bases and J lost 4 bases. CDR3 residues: CASKRDRGGTEAFF. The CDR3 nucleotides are TGCGCCAGCAAAAGGGACAGGGGGGGCACTGAAGCTTTCTTT.

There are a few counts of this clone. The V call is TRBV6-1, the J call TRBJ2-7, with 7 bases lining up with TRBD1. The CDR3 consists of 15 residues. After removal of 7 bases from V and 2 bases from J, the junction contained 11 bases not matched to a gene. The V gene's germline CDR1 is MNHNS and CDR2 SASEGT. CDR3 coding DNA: TGTGCCAGCAACCGCGTTGGGCAGGGGGCCTACGAGCAGTACTTC. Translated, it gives CASNRVGQGAYEQYF.

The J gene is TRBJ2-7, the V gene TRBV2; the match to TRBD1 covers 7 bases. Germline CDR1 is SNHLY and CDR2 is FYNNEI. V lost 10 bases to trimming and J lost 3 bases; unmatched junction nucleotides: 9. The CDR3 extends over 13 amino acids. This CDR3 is CAIVGTANYEQYF. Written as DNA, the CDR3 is TGTGCCATTGTCGGGACAGCGAACTACGAGCAGTACTTC.

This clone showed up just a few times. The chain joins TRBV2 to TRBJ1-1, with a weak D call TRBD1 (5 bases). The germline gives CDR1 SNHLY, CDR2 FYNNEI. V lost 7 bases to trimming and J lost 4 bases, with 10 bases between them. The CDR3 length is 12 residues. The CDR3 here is CASTVTATEAFF. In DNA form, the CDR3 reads TGTGCCAGCACAGTGACAGCCACTGAAGCTTTCTTT.

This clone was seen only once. CDR3 amino acids: CASSLGDRELTDTQYF. The CDR3 nucleotides are TGTGCCAGCAGCTTAGGAGACAGGGAACTCACAGATACGCAGTATTTT. V and J are TRBV7-9 and TRBJ2-3; 7 bases fit TRBD1. This CDR3 is 16 amino acids long. J lost 2 bases, V lost 1 base, and 6 bases had no gene match. The germline V gene encodes CDR1 SEHNR and CDR2 FQNEAQ (reference sequence).

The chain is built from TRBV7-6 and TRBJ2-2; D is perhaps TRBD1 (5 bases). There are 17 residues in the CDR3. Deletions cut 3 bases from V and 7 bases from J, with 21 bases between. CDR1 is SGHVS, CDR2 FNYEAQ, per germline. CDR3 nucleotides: TGTGCCAGCAGCTTGGCAGGGAAGGCCAGATCGAGCGGGGAGCTGTTTTTT. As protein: CASSLAGKARSSGELFF.

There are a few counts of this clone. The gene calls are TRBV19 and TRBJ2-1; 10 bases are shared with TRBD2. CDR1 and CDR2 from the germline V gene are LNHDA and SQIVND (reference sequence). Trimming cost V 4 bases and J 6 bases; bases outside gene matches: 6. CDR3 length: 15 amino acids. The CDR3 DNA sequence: TGTGCCAGTAGTAAGGGACTAGCGAATTTCAATGAGCAGTTCTTC. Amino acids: CASSKGLANFNEQFF.

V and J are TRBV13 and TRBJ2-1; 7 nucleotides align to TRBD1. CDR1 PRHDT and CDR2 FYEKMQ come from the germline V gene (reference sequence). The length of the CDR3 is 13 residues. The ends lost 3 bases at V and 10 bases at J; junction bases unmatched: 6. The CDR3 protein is CASSFGDSLEQFF. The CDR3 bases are TGTGCCAGCAGCTTTGGGGACAGCCTGGAGCAGTTCTTC.

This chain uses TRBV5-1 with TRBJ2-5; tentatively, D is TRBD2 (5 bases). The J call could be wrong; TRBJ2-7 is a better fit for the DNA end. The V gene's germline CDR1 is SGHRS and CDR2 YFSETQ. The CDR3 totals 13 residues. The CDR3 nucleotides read TGCGCCAGCAGCTTGGCTCGGGGTAACGAGCAGTACTTC. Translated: CASSLARGNEQYF.

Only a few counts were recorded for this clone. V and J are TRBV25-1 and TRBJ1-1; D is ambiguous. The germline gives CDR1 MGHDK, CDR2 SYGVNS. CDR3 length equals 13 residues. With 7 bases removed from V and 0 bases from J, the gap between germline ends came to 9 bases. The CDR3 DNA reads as TGTGCCAGCACAGTCAGTTTGAACACTGAAGCTTTCTTT. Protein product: CASTVSLNTEAFF.